What follows is one T cell receptor beta chain and its context. The CDR3 has 13 residues. Germline V gene lookup returns CDR1 MDHEN and CDR2 SYDVKM. Trimming removed 10 bases from V and 2 bases from J; junction bases left unmatched: 5. The sample is drawn from a study of blood T cell repertoires in COVID-19. Study processing details: The assay estimated nucleated cells by amplifying reference gene primers. Profiled with immunoSEQ multiplex PCR; TCRdb holds only in-frame clones, not every one. V and J calls and clone size are copied from that table; D and trimming were computed from the DNA. The sample carries over 30,000 clones, over 75% recorded once.

The sequencing sample was made of peripheral blood. This sequence originates from a man older than 75 with active or convalescent COVID-19. The chain joins TRBV28 to TRBJ2-1; TRBD1 matches 7 bases. The DNA of the CDR3 is TGTGCCACTACGGGACAGACCTACAATGAGCAGTTCTTC. This encodes CATTGQTYNEQFF.